This T cell receptor (beta chain) was observed in a study of CD4 and CD8 cells across lung adenocarcinoma regions. Points on this clonotype: At one end, the junction sequence differs from germline, possibly due to a read error.

Germline V gene data show CDR1 as MNHNS and CDR2 as SASEGT. The CDR3 extends over 15 amino acids. The patients had localized lung adenocarcinoma, a non-small cell subtype. TCRdb re-analysed the PCR reads in MiXCR, keeping a single row per CDR3 protein. The sample lists some 23,000 distinct CDR3 sequences, around 50% occurring once. This TCR was sampled from a male donor with lung adenocarcinoma. The CD4 and CD8 labels of this study may be unreliable. The sequenced sample was CD8+ T cells from the center of a lung tumor. The rearrangement links TRBV6-1 to TRBJ2-3, with 7 bases that match TRBD1. Here the CDR3 reads CASSWGTVNTDAQFF. The DNA of the CDR3 is TGTGCCAGCAGCTGGGGGACAGTGAACACCGATGCGCAGTTTTTT.